The 27 T cell receptor beta chains below come from one sample, sequenced in a study of T cells in Graves' hyperthyroidism and ophthalmopathy. RNA transcripts yielded amplified TCR beta CDR3 regions. Researchers ran a first-round RT-PCR on the TCR CDR3 using the HTBI primer set. Each CDR3 protein gets one entry after TCRdb re-called the multiplex PCR reads with MiXCR. In the table there are about 700,000 distinct CDR3 sequences, about 15% of which are singletons. The sample was blood. The source is a woman aged 18-29 years with Graves' hyperthyroidism.

In this sample, this clonotype turned up many times. The chain combines TRBV7-9 with TRBJ2-7; D uncertain. V was clipped by 10 bases and J by 5 bases, with 15 bases between them. Germline assignment: CDR1 SEHNR and CDR2 FQNEAQ (reference sequence). CDR3 length: 12 amino acids. The CDR3 sequence: CATHYNTDEQYF. The DNA for the CDR3 is TGTGCCACGCACTACAATACCGACGAGCAGTACTTC.

The genes are TRBV5-1 and TRBJ1-1, with D possibly being TRBD1 (6 bases). Trimming left V 4 bases short and J 4 bases short, with 14 bases between. Germline lookup yields CDR1 SGHRS and CDR2 YFSETQ. The CDR3 length is 14 residues. CDR3 in amino acids: CASSGWGASTEAFF. CDR3 coding DNA: TGCGCCAGCAGCGGGTGGGGGGCTAGCACTGAAGCTTTCTTT.

This clonotype was seen at least ten times. This chain connects TRBV7-9 to TRBJ2-3; 10 nucleotides line up with TRBD2. The CDR3 covers 14 residues. Trimming took 5 bases from V and 4 from J; bases not matched to a gene: 3. Germline values: CDR1 SEHNR, CDR2 FQNEAQ (reference sequence). CDR3 DNA sequence: TGTGCCAGCAGCAAAGCGGGAGGGGCAGATACGCAGTATTTT. It is translated as CASSKAGGADTQYF.

This clonotype was observed a handful of times. This chain links TRBV18 with TRBJ2-3; 11 bases align to TRBD2. Trimming removed 3 bases from V and 5 bases from J; junction bases left unmatched: 10. Germline CDR1 and CDR2: KGHSH and LQKENI. The CDR3 is 17 residues long. The CDR3 DNA sequence: TGTGCCAGCTCACCCGTCCCGGGACTAGCGGAAATAGATACGCAGTATTTT. Translated, it gives CASSPVPGLAEIDTQYF.

V is TRBV7-9 and J is TRBJ2-5; no clear D gene. The length of the CDR3 is 14 residues. Germline V CDR1 and CDR2: SEHNR, FQNEAQ (reference sequence). The V end lost 7 bases, the J end lost 6 bases, and 18 bases lay between the germline ends. The CDR3 reads CASTIDLGAKTQYF. The CDR3 coding sequence is TGTGCCAGCACCATAGATCTTGGTGCGAAGACCCAGTACTTC.

This clonotype has a count of ten or more. In nucleotides, the CDR3 is TGTGCCAGCACCCCCGATACTAGCGGGAGTTGGTACGAGCAGTACTTC. This encodes CASTPDTSGSWYEQYF. The chain joins TRBV7-9 to TRBJ2-7; 11 nucleotides match TRBD2. The V and J ends lost 7 bases and 4 bases, in that order; junction bases with no gene match: 12. The CDR3 has 16 amino acids. From germline, CDR1 is SEHNR and CDR2 FQNEAQ (reference sequence).

Ten or more counts support this clonotype. The V and J genes are TRBV7-9 and TRBJ2-5; no clear D gene. The CDR3 length is 12 residues. Germline V gene data show CDR1 as SEHNR and CDR2 as FQNEAQ (reference sequence). With 7 bases removed from V and 4 bases from J, the gap between germline ends came to 10 bases. This chain's CDR3 is CASTQRGETQYF. The CDR3 DNA reads TGTGCCAGCACTCAACGTGGAGAGACCCAGTACTTC.

This clonotype was picked up a small number of times. In DNA, the CDR3 is TGCAGTGGGACGCCTAGTATCTTCGAGCAGTACTTC. Protein product: CSGTPSIFEQYF. The chain employs TRBV20-1 and TRBJ2-7; no definite D call. The ends were cut back, 7 bases at V and 6 bases at J, with 16 bases in the middle. CDR1 is DFQATT, CDR2 SNEGSKA, per germline (reference sequence). The CDR3 runs to 12 residues.

This clonotype was counted ten times or more. The gene calls are TRBV18 and TRBJ1-1; perhaps TRBD1 as D (6 bases). This CDR3 contains 12 residues. V was clipped by 3 bases and J by 8 bases, with 10 bases between them. Germline V CDR1 and CDR2: KGHSH, LQKENI. The DNA of the CDR3 is TGTGCCAGCTCACCCGGACAGTTAGAAGCTTTCTTT. Residues: CASSPGQLEAFF. The whole variable domain, filled in from reference TRBV18 and TRBJ1-1, reads NAGVMQNPRHLVRRRGQEARLRCSPMKGHSHVYWYRQLPEEGLKFMVYLQKENIIDESGMPKERFSAEFPKEGPSILRIQQVVRGDSAAYFCASSPGQLEAFFGQGTRLTVV.

This clonotype was observed a handful of times. The rearrangement joins TRBV28 to TRBJ2-5; no definite D call. The CDR3 is 11 residues long. V shed 8 bases and J shed 9 bases, with 13 bases lying between them. Germline V gene data show CDR1 as MDHEN and CDR2 as SYDVKM. CDR3: CASQDPLSQYF. CDR3 bases: TGTGCCAGCCAGGACCCTCTTTCCCAGTACTTC.

This clonotype was counted a few times. The genes are TRBV27 and TRBJ1-2; possibly TRBD1 for D (5 bases). The CDR3 is made up of 15 amino acids. V dropped 6 bases and J dropped 0 bases, with 14 bases sitting between them. Germline CDR1 MNHEY, CDR2 SMNVEV (reference sequence). CDR3 loop: CASRSPGGANYGYTF. CDR3 coding DNA: TGTGCCAGCAGATCCCCCGGGGGAGCTAACTATGGCTACACCTTC.

This chain links TRBV6-1 with TRBJ1-2, with D possibly being TRBD1 (6 bases). CDR3 length: 15 residues. Per germline, CDR1 MNHNS and CDR2 SASEGT. The V and J ends lost 5 bases and 4 bases respectively, with 17 bases between them. CDR3 sequence (DNA): TGTGCCAGCAGTATAGCCGTGGGGGGCGTCTATGGCTACACCTTC. Protein product: CASSIAVGGVYGYTF.

This clonotype was recorded a few times. The V and J genes are TRBV24-1 and TRBJ1-1; 7 bases map to TRBD1. The length of the CDR3 is 12 residues. The junction had 3 bases not matched to a gene; V was cut back by 9 bases and J by 3 bases. The germline CDR1 and CDR2 sequences are KGHDR and SFDVKD. CDR3: CATRGTDTEAFF. CDR3 sequence (DNA): TGTGCCACCCGAGGGACAGACACTGAAGCTTTCTTT.

This clonotype was recorded many times. The V call is TRBV6-1, the J call TRBJ1-1; D remains unclear. The CDR3 extends over 13 amino acids. Germline CDR1 reads MNHNS; CDR2 reads SASEGT. With 6 bases removed from V and 4 bases from J, the gap between germline ends came to 12 bases. For the CDR3, the DNA is TGTGCCAGCAGACTATCCGGGCTCACTGAAGCTTTCTTT. Protein product: CASRLSGLTEAFF.

The sample holds many counts of this clonotype. This chain uses TRBV12-3 or TRBV12-4 with TRBJ2-5; 8 bases match TRBD2. The CDR3 has 15 residues. J was trimmed by 2 bases and V by 4 bases; bases with no gene match: 6. DNA of the CDR3: TGTGCCAGCAGTTCCCTAGCGGGTCTTCAAGAGACCCAGTACTTC. Translation: CASSSLAGLQETQYF.

V usage is TRBV5-1 and J usage is TRBJ1-2; D remains unclear. Trimming removed 0 bases at V and 7 bases at J, with 16 bases between. Looked up from germline, CDR1 is SGHRS and CDR2 is YFSETQ. This CDR3 is 15 amino acids long. CDR3 in DNA: TGCGCCAGCAGCTTGGACGCAGGTTCGTGGGGTGGCTACACCTTC. The encoded protein is CASSLDAGSWGGYTF.

In its sample, this clonotype was seen a few times. V and J are TRBV4-3 and TRBJ1-5; D is uncertain. Germline V gene lookup returns CDR1 LGHNA and CDR2 YSLEER. Trimming cost V 6 bases and J 0 bases, with 12 bases left between them. The CDR3 totals 15 residues. CDR3 loop: CASSTEPYSNQPQHF. CDR3 in DNA: TGCGCCAGCAGTACAGAACCCTATAGCAATCAGCCCCAGCATTTT.

This clonotype was counted ten times or more. The genes are TRBV28 and TRBJ2-4; tentatively, D is TRBD1 or TRBD2 (5 bases each). The V gene lost 2 bases and the J gene lost 0 bases, with 8 bases spanning the gap. Germline V gives CDR1 MDHEN, CDR2 SYDVKM. This CDR3 has 15 residues. CDR3 nucleotides: TGTGCCAGCAGTTTAGGGGGTGTAGCCAAAAACATTCAGTACTTC. This translates into CASSLGGVAKNIQYF.

The rearrangement links TRBV5-1 to TRBJ1-1, with D tentatively TRBD1 (6 bases). V was trimmed by 2 bases and J by 1 base, leaving 12 bases between them. The CDR3 extends over 15 amino acids. Germline lookup yields CDR1 SGHRS and CDR2 YFSETQ. The CDR3, as DNA: TGCGCCAGCAGCTTTGCGGGCAGGGGGAACACTGAAGCTTTCTTT. Its protein is CASSFAGRGNTEAFF.

The table lists this clonotype with many counts. CDR3 region: CASKDRDRDYGYTF. DNA for the CDR3: TGTGCCAGCAAAGACCGGGACCGTGACTATGGCTACACCTTC. The rearrangement links TRBV6-1 to TRBJ1-2; D is perhaps TRBD1 (5 bases). V lost 7 bases and J 3 bases, leaving 15 bases between the germline ends. Germline V CDR1 and CDR2: MNHNS, SASEGT. The CDR3 runs 14 residues.

Ten or more counts support this clonotype. The chain employs TRBV28 and TRBJ2-7, with D possibly TRBD2 on 6 matching bases. Germline lookup yields CDR1 MDHEN and CDR2 SYDVKM. The V gene lost 2 bases and the J gene lost 3 bases, with 14 bases spanning the gap. CDR3 size: 15 residues. In DNA, the CDR3 is TGTGCCAGCAGTTTAATCGGGAGAGGAGGCTACGAGCAGTACTTC. It is translated as CASSLIGRGGYEQYF.

This clonotype was counted many times. The chain recombines TRBV3-1 with TRBJ1-4, with D possibly TRBD1 on 5 matching bases. Per germline, CDR1 LGHDT and CDR2 YNNKEL (reference sequence). V shed 10 bases and J shed 4 bases, with 10 bases lying between them. The length of the CDR3 is 12 residues. The CDR3 is CATTALNEKLFF. The CDR3 nucleotides are TGTGCCACGACAGCCCTTAATGAAAAACTGTTTTTT.

This clonotype was detected ten times or more. V and J are TRBV7-3 and TRBJ1-1, with 11 bases that match TRBD1. Germline V lookup: CDR1 SGHTA, CDR2 FQGTGA. With V trimmed by 5 bases and J by 5 bases, 7 bases remained unmatched. The CDR3 extends over 15 amino acids. The CDR3: CASSPTGTGGTEAFF. The CDR3 DNA sequence: TGTGCCAGCAGCCCGACCGGGACAGGGGGAACTGAAGCTTTCTTT.

The chain has TRBV11-3 and TRBJ2-7; 9 nucleotides match TRBD2. With 2 bases clipped from V and 6 bases from J, the junction kept 8 bases outside the gene matches. Germline CDR1 and CDR2: SGHNT and YENEEA. This CDR3 has 15 residues. The CDR3: CASSLISGRLSEQYF. CDR3 sequence (DNA): TGTGCCAGCAGCTTAATTAGCGGGAGATTAAGCGAGCAGTACTTC.

Many counts were recorded for this clonotype. This rearrangement joins TRBV20-1 to TRBJ1-5; tentatively, D is TRBD1 (6 bases). Trimming cost V 0 bases and J 6 bases, with 9 bases left between them. Germline V gene sequence: CDR1 DFQATT, CDR2 SNEGSKA (reference sequence). This CDR3 region has 13 residues. CDR3 DNA sequence: TGCAGTGCTAGAGATCTAGGGGGTCAGCCCCAGCATTTT. This translates into CSARDLGGQPQHF.

This clonotype was counted only a few times. J is TRBJ1-6 and V is TRBV12-3 or TRBV12-4; TRBD1 matches 8 bases. The CDR3 is 15 amino acids. Trimming removed 5 bases from V and 7 bases from J; junction bases left unmatched: 7. The CDR3 DNA reads as TGTGCCAGCAGTATCTACGGACAGGGAAATTCACCCCTCCACTTT. This codes for CASSIYGQGNSPLHF.

Many counts were recorded for this clonotype. This chain uses TRBV11-2 with TRBJ1-1, with 9 bases fitting TRBD1. V lost 3 bases to trimming and J lost 4 bases; unmatched junction nucleotides: 12. Germline CDR1 SGHAT, CDR2 FQNNGV. The CDR3 is made up of 17 amino acids. The DNA of the CDR3 is TGTGCCAGCAGCTTTACCCCGACAGGGGGATTGGGCACTGAAGCTTTCTTT. The encoded protein is CASSFTPTGGLGTEAFF.